This entry lists 11 T cell receptor beta chains sequenced from one sample in a study of CD8 T cells in Susac syndrome. cDNA came from approximately 0.5 to 1 ug RNA primed by random hexamers. From the immunoSEQ multiplex PCR reads, TCRdb called clonotypes with MiXCR, one entry per CDR3 protein. The sample records 200,000 to 300,000 distinct CDR3 sequences, 95% to 97% being singletons. The sequenced material came from CD4+ T cells from PBMCs. The origin of the receptors is a human donor with Susac syndrome.

The chain uses TRBV29-1 and TRBJ2-3, with D possibly TRBD2 on 7 matching bases. Germline-derived CDR1 and CDR2 are SQVTM and ANQGSEA. The CDR3 is 18 amino acids. Trimming stripped 4 bases from V and 3 bases from J, with 26 bases between. In DNA, the CDR3 is TGCAGCGTTGTTGGTGTAGGGGGGGTCCCCCCGCGGACAGATACGCAGTATTTT. Translated: CSVVGVGGVPPRTDTQYF.

V and J are TRBV5-1 and TRBJ2-7, with 12 bases lining up with TRBD1. This CDR3 spans 15 amino acids. The trim removed 4 bases at V and 1 base at J, leaving 3 bases unmatched. The germline V gene has CDR1 SGHRS and CDR2 YFSETQ. The CDR3: CASSTGQGASYEQYF. CDR3 DNA: TGCGCCAGCAGCACGGGACAGGGGGCATCCTACGAGCAGTACTTC.

This chain joins TRBV3-1 and TRBJ2-3, with unresolved D. The CDR3 has 13 amino acids. Germline CDR1 is LGHDT and CDR2 is YNNKEL (reference sequence). Between the trimmed V and J ends, which lost 4 bases and 0 bases, there was a span of 5 bases. CDR3 sequence reads: CASSRQSTDTQYF. DNA of the CDR3: TGTGCCAGCAGCCGCCAAAGCACAGATACGCAGTATTTT.

The chain recombines TRBV19 with TRBJ1-5, with D possibly TRBD1 on 6 matching bases. Per the germline V gene, CDR1 is LNHDA and CDR2 is SQIVND (reference sequence). CDR3 length equals 16 residues. Trimming removed 6 bases from V and 2 bases from J, with 17 bases in between. The CDR3 bases are TGTGCCAGTAGCCAAAAACAGGGTGCGGGCAATCAGCCCCAGCATTTT. As protein: CASSQKQGAGNQPQHF.

The V call is TRBV2, the J call TRBJ1-5; unclear D gene. Germline V lookup: CDR1 SNHLY, CDR2 FYNNEI. The CDR3 loop spans 15 amino acids. Trimming removed 1 base at V and 0 bases at J, with 7 bases between. The CDR3 here is CASSEDGRSNQPQHF. In DNA form, the CDR3 reads TGTGCCAGCAGTGAAGATGGACGTAGCAATCAGCCCCAGCATTTT.

This chain connects TRBV18 to TRBJ2-7, with D perhaps matching TRBD2 (5 bases). Trimming left V 3 bases short and J 2 bases short, with 14 bases between. CDR1 KGHSH and CDR2 LQKENI come from the germline V gene. This CDR3 comprises 15 residues. As DNA, the CDR3 is TGTGCCAGCTCACCTGGTGTCCGGGGAACCTACGAGCAGTACTTC. Translating it yields CASSPGVRGTYEQYF. The complete variable domain, with remaining parts taken from reference TRBV18 and TRBJ2-7, reads NAGVMQNPRHLVRRRGQEARLRCSPMKGHSHVYWYRQLPEEGLKFMVYLQKENIIDESGMPKERFSAEFPKEGPSILRIQQVVRGDSAAYFCASSPGVRGTYEQYFGPGTRLTVT.

The V call is TRBV14, the J call TRBJ2-7; TRBD2 matches at 12 bases. Looked up from germline, CDR1 is SGHDN and CDR2 is FVKESK. V shed 1 base, J shed 5 bases, and the junction held 12 bases outside the gene matches. The CDR3 covers 18 residues. The CDR3 sequence is CASSQGAVGLAGRNEQYF. The DNA for the CDR3 is TGTGCCAGCAGCCAAGGGGCAGTTGGACTAGCGGGACGAAACGAGCAGTACTTC.

This chain links TRBV20-1 with TRBJ2-5; 11 positions agree with TRBD2. This CDR3 contains 15 residues. Germline-derived CDR1 and CDR2 are DFQATT and SNEGSKA (reference sequence). V was pared by 2 bases and J by 2 bases, with 4 bases of the junction left unmatched. The CDR3 sequence: CSARSTSGTQETQYF. The CDR3 DNA sequence: TGCAGTGCTAGATCGACTAGCGGGACGCAAGAGACCCAGTACTTC.

The CDR3 DNA is TGTGCCAGCTCACCACAGGGTCCTAGCACAGATACGCAGTATTTT. Amino acids: CASSPQGPSTDTQYF. The chain links TRBV18 to TRBJ2-3; D is unresolved. Germline V gives CDR1 KGHSH, CDR2 LQKENI. The CDR3 consists of 15 residues. The V gene lost 1 base and the J gene lost 0 bases, with 8 bases spanning the gap.

CDR3 residues: CAWSVRVLETQYF. In nucleotides, the CDR3 is TGTGCCTGGAGTGTTCGGGTTCTCGAGACCCAGTACTTC. This sequence joins TRBV30 and TRBJ2-5, with unresolved D. The CDR3 sequence is 13 residues long. In germline, CDR1 is GTSNPN, CDR2 SVGIG (reference sequence). Trimming took 0 bases from V and 5 from J, leaving 10 bases between them.

The chain employs TRBV30 and TRBJ1-3; D unresolved. V lost 4 bases and J 2 bases, leaving 12 bases between the germline ends. Germline loops: CDR1 GTSNPN, CDR2 SVGIG (reference sequence). CDR3 size: 14 residues. The CDR3 spells CAWTPGQTGNTIYF. CDR3 nucleotide sequence: TGTGCCTGGACGCCCGGGCAGACTGGAAACACCATATATTTT. Full variable domain (remainder filled in from reference TRBV30 and TRBJ1-3): SQTIHQWPATLVQPVGSPLSLECTVEGTSNPNLYWYRQAAGRGLQLLFYSVGIGQISSEVPQNLSASRPQDRQFILSSKKLLLSDSGFYLCAWTPGQTGNTIYFGEGSWLTVV.